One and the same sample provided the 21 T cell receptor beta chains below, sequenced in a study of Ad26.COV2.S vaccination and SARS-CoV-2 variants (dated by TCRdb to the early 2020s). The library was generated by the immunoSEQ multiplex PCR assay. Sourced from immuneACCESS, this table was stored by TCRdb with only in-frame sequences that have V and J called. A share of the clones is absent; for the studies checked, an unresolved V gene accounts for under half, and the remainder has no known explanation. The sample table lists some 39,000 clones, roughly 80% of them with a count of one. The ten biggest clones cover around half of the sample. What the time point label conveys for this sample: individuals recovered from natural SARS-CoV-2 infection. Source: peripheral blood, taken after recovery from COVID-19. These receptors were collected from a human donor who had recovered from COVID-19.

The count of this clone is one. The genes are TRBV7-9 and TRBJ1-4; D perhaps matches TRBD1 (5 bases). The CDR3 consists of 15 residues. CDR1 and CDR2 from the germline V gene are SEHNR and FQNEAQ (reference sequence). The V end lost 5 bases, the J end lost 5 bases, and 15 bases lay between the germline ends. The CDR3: CASSPPGRKNEKLFF. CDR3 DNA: TGTGCCAGCAGCCCACCGGGACGGAAAAATGAAAAACTGTTTTTT.

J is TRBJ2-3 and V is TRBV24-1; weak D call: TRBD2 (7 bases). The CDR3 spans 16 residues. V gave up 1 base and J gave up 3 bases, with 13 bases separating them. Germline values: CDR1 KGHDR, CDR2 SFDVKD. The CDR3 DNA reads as TGTGCCACCAGTGATTTCGGCGCGGGGGCGACAGATACGCAGTATTTT. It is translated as CATSDFGAGATDTQYF.

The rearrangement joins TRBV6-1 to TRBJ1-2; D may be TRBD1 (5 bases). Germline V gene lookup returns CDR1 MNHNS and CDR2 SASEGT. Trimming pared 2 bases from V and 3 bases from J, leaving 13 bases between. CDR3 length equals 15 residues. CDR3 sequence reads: CASSESDRSHYGYTF. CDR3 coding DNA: TGTGCCAGCAGTGAATCAGACAGAAGCCACTATGGCTACACCTTC.

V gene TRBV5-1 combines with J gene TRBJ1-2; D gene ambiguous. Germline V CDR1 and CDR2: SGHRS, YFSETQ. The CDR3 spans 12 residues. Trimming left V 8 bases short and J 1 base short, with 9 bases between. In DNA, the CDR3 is TGCGCCAGTCGAACGGATAACTATGGCTACACCTTC. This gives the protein CASRTDNYGYTF.

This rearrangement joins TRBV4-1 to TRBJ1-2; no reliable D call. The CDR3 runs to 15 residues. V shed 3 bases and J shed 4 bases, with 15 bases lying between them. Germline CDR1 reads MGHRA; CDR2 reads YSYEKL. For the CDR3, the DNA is TGCGCCAGCAGCCATGTTAGCGGGATGAGCTATGGCTACACCTTC. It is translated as CASSHVSGMSYGYTF.

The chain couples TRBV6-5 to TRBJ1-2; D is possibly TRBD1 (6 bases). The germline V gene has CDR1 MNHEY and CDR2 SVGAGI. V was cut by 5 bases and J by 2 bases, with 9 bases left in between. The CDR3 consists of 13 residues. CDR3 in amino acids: CASSPTGNYGYTF. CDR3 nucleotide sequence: TGTGCCAGCAGTCCAACAGGGAACTATGGCTACACCTTC.

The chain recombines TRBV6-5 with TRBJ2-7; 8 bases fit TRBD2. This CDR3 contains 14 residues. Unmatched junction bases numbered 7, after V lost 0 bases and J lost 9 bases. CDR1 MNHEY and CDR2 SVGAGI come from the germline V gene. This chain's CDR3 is CASSYSFREGWQYF. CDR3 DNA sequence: TGTGCCAGCAGTTACTCGTTTCGGGAGGGCTGGCAGTACTTC.

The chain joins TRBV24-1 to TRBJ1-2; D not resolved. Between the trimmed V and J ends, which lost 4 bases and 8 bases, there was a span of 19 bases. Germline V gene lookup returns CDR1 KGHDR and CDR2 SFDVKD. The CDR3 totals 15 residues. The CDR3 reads CATSESPPAVGGYTF. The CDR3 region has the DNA TGTGCCACCAGTGAATCCCCACCAGCCGTTGGAGGCTACACCTTC.

The CDR3 bases are TGTGCCAGCAGTGGCGGGACAGGGCTCTCTGAAGCTTTCTTT. It encodes CASSGGTGLSEAFF. V is TRBV6-4 and J is TRBJ1-1; TRBD1 aligns across 9 bases. Germline V gives CDR1 MRHNA, CDR2 SNTAGT. Trimming removed 4 bases from V and 6 bases from J; junction bases left unmatched: 6. The CDR3 length is 14 residues.

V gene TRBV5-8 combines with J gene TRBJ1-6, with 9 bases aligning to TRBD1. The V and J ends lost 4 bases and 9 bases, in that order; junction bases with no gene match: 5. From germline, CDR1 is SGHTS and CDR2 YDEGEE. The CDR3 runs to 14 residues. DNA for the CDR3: TGTGCCAGCAGCCAGGGGACAGGGACTTCACCCCTCCACTTT. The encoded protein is CASSQGTGTSPLHF.

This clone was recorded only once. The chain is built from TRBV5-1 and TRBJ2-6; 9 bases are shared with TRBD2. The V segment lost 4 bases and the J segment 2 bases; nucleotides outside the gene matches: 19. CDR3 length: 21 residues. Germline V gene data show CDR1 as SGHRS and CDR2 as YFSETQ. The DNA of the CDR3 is TGCGCCAGCAGCCTGGGTGGGACTCGCGGGGGGGCCGTCGCTGGGGCCAACGTCCTGACTTTC. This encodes CASSLGGTRGGAVAGANVLTF.

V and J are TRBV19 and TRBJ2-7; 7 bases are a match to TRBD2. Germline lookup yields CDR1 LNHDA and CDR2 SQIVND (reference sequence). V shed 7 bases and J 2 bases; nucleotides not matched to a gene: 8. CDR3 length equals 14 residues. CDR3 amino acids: CASNIAGKTYEQYF. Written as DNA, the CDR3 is TGTGCCAGTAACATAGCGGGTAAGACCTACGAGCAGTACTTC.

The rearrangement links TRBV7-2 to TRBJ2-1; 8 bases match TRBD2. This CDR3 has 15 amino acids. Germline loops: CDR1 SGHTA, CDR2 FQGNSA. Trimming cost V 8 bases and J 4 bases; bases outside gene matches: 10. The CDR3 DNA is TGTGCCAGCCCGGGAGGGTCAGGGGTATACAATGAGCAGTTCTTC. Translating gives CASPGGSGVYNEQFF.

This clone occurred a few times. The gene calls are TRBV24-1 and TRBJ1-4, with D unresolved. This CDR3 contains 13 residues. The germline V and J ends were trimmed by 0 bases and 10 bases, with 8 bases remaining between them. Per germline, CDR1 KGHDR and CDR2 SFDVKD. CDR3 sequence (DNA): TGTGCCACCAGTGATTTGACGACTGGAAAACTGTTTTTT. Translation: CATSDLTTGKLFF.

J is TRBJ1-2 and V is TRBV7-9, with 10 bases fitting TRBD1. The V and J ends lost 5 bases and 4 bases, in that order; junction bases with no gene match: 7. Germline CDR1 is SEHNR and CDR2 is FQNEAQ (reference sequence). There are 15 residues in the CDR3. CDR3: CASSKTGGETYGYTF. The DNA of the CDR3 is TGTGCCAGCAGCAAGACAGGGGGCGAAACCTATGGCTACACCTTC.

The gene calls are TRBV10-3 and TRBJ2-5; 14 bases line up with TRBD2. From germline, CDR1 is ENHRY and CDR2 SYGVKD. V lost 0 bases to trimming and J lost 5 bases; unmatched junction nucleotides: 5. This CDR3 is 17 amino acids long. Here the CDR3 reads CAISESGTSGSGETQYF. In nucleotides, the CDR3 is TGTGCCATCAGTGAGTCAGGGACTAGCGGGAGCGGTGAGACCCAGTACTTC.

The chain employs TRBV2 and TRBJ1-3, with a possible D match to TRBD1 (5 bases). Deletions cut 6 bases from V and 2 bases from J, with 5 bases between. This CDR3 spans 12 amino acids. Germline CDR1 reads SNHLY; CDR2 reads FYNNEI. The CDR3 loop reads CASRGPGNTIYF. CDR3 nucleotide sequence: TGTGCCAGCAGGGGGCCTGGAAACACCATATATTTT.

CDR3 sequence: CASSRDGAGDSTDTQYF. CDR3 bases: TGTGCCAGCAGCCGAGATGGAGCGGGAGATAGCACAGATACGCAGTATTTT. The V gene is TRBV3-1 (or the pseudogene TRBV3-2), the J gene TRBJ2-3; 8 bases are shared with TRBD2. Losses at the gene ends were 4 bases for V and 0 bases for J; bases not matched to a gene: 9. CDR3 length: 17 residues. Germline CDR1 LGHDT, CDR2 YNNKEL (reference sequence).

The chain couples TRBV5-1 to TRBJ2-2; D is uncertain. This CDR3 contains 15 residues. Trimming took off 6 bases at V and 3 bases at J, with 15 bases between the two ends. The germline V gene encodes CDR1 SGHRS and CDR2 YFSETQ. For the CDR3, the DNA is TGCGCCAGCAAGGTAGGAGAGAGATACACCGGGGAGCTGTTTTTT. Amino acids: CASKVGERYTGELFF.

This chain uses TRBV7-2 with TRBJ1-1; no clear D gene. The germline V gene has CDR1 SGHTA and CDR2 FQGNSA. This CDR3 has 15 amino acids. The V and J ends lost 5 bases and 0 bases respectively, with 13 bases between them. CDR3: CASSLGRIMNTEAFF. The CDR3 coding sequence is TGTGCCAGCAGCCTCGGACGTATCATGAACACTGAAGCTTTCTTT.

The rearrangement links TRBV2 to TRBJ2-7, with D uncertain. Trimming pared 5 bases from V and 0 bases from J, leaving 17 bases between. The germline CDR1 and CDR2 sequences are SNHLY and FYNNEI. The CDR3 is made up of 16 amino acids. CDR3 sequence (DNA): TGTGCCAGCAGTTTCCTAACTCGAGCCGCCTCCTACGAGCAGTACTTC. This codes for CASSFLTRAASYEQYF. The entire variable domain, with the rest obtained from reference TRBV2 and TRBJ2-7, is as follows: EPEVTQTPSHQVTQMGQEVILRCVPISNHLYFYWYRQILGQKVEFLVSFYNNEISEKSEIFDDQFSVERPDGSNFTLKIRSTKLEDSAMYFCASSFLTRAASYEQYFGPGTRLTVT.